This TCR beta chain derives from a study of blood T cell repertoires in COVID-19. Study-wide context: The United States, Italy and Spain provided the acute and convalescent COVID-19 samples. The cDNA or gDNA used as material had been derived from T cells, B-cell-depleted T cells, or PBMCs.

As handled by the study authors: For nucleated cells, counts were estimated from reference gene primer amplification. Clones were sequenced by immunoSEQ multiplex PCR, and TCRdb holds only the in-frame ones, with some missing. V and J calls and clone size are copied from that table; D and trimming were computed from the DNA. Of roughly 230,000 clones listed, roughly 85% were seen once; the top ten hold 5.1%. The CDR3 is 15 amino acids. V lost 6 bases to trimming and J lost 6 bases; unmatched junction nucleotides: 13. The germline V gene encodes CDR1 KGHSH and CDR2 LQKENI. The genes are TRBV18 and TRBJ2-7, with TRBD1 matching over 8 bases. The sample consisted of peripheral blood. The TCR comes from a man in his fifties with COVID-19, enrolled during active disease. CDR3 coding DNA: TGTGCCAGCTCCCGGGACGGCAGGGGGCATTCCGAGCAGTACTTC. Residues: CASSRDGRGHSEQYF.